These 22 T cell receptor beta chains share one sample of origin, sequenced in a study of blood T cells in healthy people across ages. Primers used in a second PCR of roughly 7 to 12 cycles were a sample-barcoded 5' primer and a J-beta primer mix. TCRdb redid the calling of the 5' RACE reads with MiXCR, one entry per CDR3 protein. The table includes more than 800,000 distinct CDR3 sequences, under 45% detected once. Sequencing input: blood. The receptors shown here come from an older woman in good health.

This clonotype was seen more than once but under ten times. The chain couples TRBV4-1 to TRBJ2-1, with D possibly being TRBD1 or TRBD2 (5 bases each). This CDR3 is built from 15 residues. V lost 4 bases to trimming and J lost 5 bases, with 15 bases between them. Germline V gene sequence: CDR1 MGHRA, CDR2 YSYEKL. The CDR3 DNA reads as TGCGCCAGCAGCCTACCCTTCGGGGACGACAATGAGCAGTTCTTC. It yields the protein CASSLPFGDDNEQFF.

The J gene is TRBJ2-1, the V gene TRBV5-1; tentative D call: TRBD1 (6 bases). Germline loops: CDR1 SGHRS, CDR2 YFSETQ. The V end was cut by 0 bases, the J end by 4 bases, with 11 bases between. The CDR3 runs to 15 residues. The CDR3 region is CASSLDFDRYNEQFF. The CDR3 coding sequence is TGCGCCAGCAGCTTGGATTTCGACAGGTACAATGAGCAGTTCTTC.

The chain recombines TRBV5-1 with TRBJ2-5; a weak D match, TRBD1 (7 bases). With the DNA end fitting TRBJ2-7 better, the J assignment may be wrong. Germline loops: CDR1 SGHRS, CDR2 YFSETQ. This CDR3 comprises 14 residues. The CDR3 DNA sequence: TGCGCCAGCAGCTTGTTTCAGGGGGGAGACGAGCAGTACTTC. Translated, it gives CASSLFQGGDEQYF.

This clonotype has more than one count but fewer than ten. The V gene is TRBV6-1, the J gene TRBJ2-4, with D possibly being TRBD2 (6 bases). The CDR3 covers 17 residues. The V gene lost 0 bases and the J gene lost 0 bases, with 12 bases spanning the gap. In germline, CDR1 is MNHNS, CDR2 SASEGT. CDR3: CASSEALLGRAKNIQYF. The CDR3 region has the DNA TGTGCCAGCAGTGAAGCGTTACTCGGGAGAGCCAAAAACATTCAGTACTTC.

The genes are TRBV4-1 and TRBJ2-7, with 8 bases that match TRBD2. Trimming took 4 bases from V and 7 from J; bases not matched to a gene: 15. CDR1 is MGHRA, CDR2 YSYEKL, per germline. This CDR3 is 16 amino acids long. CDR3 residues: CASSPNERERGREQYF. The CDR3 DNA follows: TGCGCCAGCAGCCCTAACGAGCGGGAGAGGGGTCGGGAGCAGTACTTC.

This clonotype turned up a few times. This chain joins TRBV5-1 and TRBJ2-6; no clear D. Per the germline V gene, CDR1 is SGHRS and CDR2 is YFSETQ. V lost 0 bases and J 2 bases, leaving 6 bases between the germline ends. The CDR3 has 15 residues. In DNA form, the CDR3 reads TGCGCCAGCAGCTTGGGTAATGCTGGGGCCAACGTCCTGACTTTC. As protein: CASSLGNAGANVLTF.

Turning to this clonotype: This could be a read error, since a much larger clone is one nucleotide away. The V call is TRBV6-6, the J call TRBJ2-7; D is ambiguous. This CDR3 is 13 amino acids long. The germline V gene has CDR1 MNHNY and CDR2 SVGAGI (reference sequence). CDR3 bases: TGTGCCAGCAGTGACTCGATCGCAATCGAGCAGTACTTC. This codes for CASSDSIAIEQYF.

This clonotype was seen a handful of times. The rearrangement links TRBV12-3 or TRBV12-4 to TRBJ2-5; TRBD1 might be the D (7 bases). This CDR3 comprises 15 residues. The V end lost 6 bases, the J end lost 5 bases, and 19 bases lay between the germline ends. The DNA of the CDR3 is TGTGCCAGCAGCCAAGTCGGAGGGGGCCGGGAGACCCAGTACTTC. Its translation is CASSQVGGGRETQYF.

The sample holds a few counts of this clonotype. This rearrangement joins TRBV15 to TRBJ2-1; 10 bases align to TRBD2. The CDR3 is 14 residues long. In germline, CDR1 is LNHNV, CDR2 YYDKDF (reference sequence). V lost 8 bases to trimming and J lost 7 bases; unmatched junction nucleotides: 8. As DNA, the CDR3 is TGTGCCACCGGAGGAACTAGCGGGACGAATGAGCAGTTCTTC. Translation gives CATGGTSGTNEQFF.

The chain carries TRBV20-1 and TRBJ2-5, with 12 positions matching TRBD2. The CDR3 consists of 14 residues. Germline V lookup: CDR1 DFQATT, CDR2 SNEGSKA (reference sequence). The V segment lost 6 bases and the J segment 5 bases; nucleotides outside the gene matches: 7. The CDR3 DNA reads TGCAGTGCGAGACTAGCGGGAGTTTTGGAGACCCAGTACTTC. Amino acids: CSARLAGVLETQYF.

This chain uses TRBV15 with TRBJ1-2; unclear D gene. Germline values: CDR1 LNHNV, CDR2 YYDKDF (reference sequence). Trimming removed 1 base at V and 4 bases at J, with 13 bases between. This CDR3 comprises 15 residues. CDR3 protein: CATSRGASGAYGYTF. The CDR3 DNA sequence: TGTGCCACCAGCAGAGGGGCTTCGGGAGCCTATGGCTACACCTTC.

This clonotype was detected a few times. V gene TRBV5-4 combines with J gene TRBJ2-6; a possible D gene is TRBD2 (7 bases). Trimming pared 8 bases from V and 2 bases from J, leaving 17 bases between. Per germline, CDR1 SGHNT and CDR2 YYREEE (reference sequence). The CDR3 totals 16 residues. The CDR3 DNA reads TGTGCCAGTCGGGGGGCGGGTCCTACTGGGGCCAACGTCCTGACTTTC. This sequence encodes CASRGAGPTGANVLTF.

This clonotype was detected a few times. The chain employs TRBV6-5 and TRBJ1-2; TRBD1 matches at 7 bases. The germline gives CDR1 MNHEY, CDR2 SVGAGI. This CDR3 spans 15 amino acids. V shed 4 bases and J 1 base; nucleotides not matched to a gene: 6. CDR3 sequence: CASSSEGQINYGYTF. The DNA for the CDR3 is TGTGCCAGCAGTTCAGAGGGACAGATTAACTATGGCTACACCTTC.

J is TRBJ2-3 and V is TRBV27; D might be TRBD1 (5 bases). The V and J ends lost 5 bases and 2 bases respectively, with 14 bases between them. CDR1 is MNHEY and CDR2 is SMNVEV in the germline V gene (reference sequence). CDR3 length: 15 residues. The CDR3 DNA reads as TGTGCCAGCAGTCGGTCGTGGGGCCCCACAGATACGCAGTATTTT. It yields the protein CASSRSWGPTDTQYF.

This clonotype was seen only once. This chain links TRBV28 with TRBJ1-6, with D possibly TRBD1 on 5 matching bases. The germline CDR1 and CDR2 sequences are MDHEN and SYDVKM. V lost 6 bases to trimming and J lost 18 bases, with 15 bases between them. CDR3 length equals 11 residues. The CDR3 DNA follows: TGTGCCAGCAGATTACAGGAATCTCCCCACTTT. Translation: CASRLQESPHF. Based on the CDR3 plus reference TRBV28 and TRBJ1-6, the full variable domain is DVKVTQSSRYLVKRTGEKVFLECVQDMDHENMFWYRQDPGLGLRLIYFSYDVKMKEKGDIPEGYSVSREKKERFSLILESASTNQTSMYLCASRLQESPHFGNGTRLTVT.

The sample holds a few counts of this clonotype. J is TRBJ2-7 and V is TRBV6-5; 7 nucleotides line up with TRBD1. This CDR3 has 13 residues. The ends lost 5 bases at V and 1 base at J; junction bases unmatched: 2. Germline assignment: CDR1 MNHEY and CDR2 SVGAGI. The CDR3 protein is CASSKGQSYEQYF. DNA of the CDR3: TGTGCCAGCAGTAAGGGACAGTCCTACGAGCAGTACTTC.

The rearrangement uses TRBV10-3 and TRBJ2-3; the match to TRBD1 covers 8 bases. The CDR3 consists of 13 residues. CDR1 is ENHRY, CDR2 SYGVKD, per germline. J gave up 0 bases and V 10 bases, and 3 bases lay outside the gene matches. CDR3 amino acids: CATRTGSTDTQYF. The CDR3 bases are TGTGCCACGAGGACAGGGAGCACAGATACGCAGTATTTT.

This chain connects TRBV7-9 to TRBJ1-5; no definite D call. V lost 6 bases, J lost 4 bases, and 13 bases lay in between. CDR3 length: 14 amino acids. The germline V gene encodes CDR1 SEHNR and CDR2 FQNEAQ (reference sequence). The CDR3 region is CASSWTDTNQPQHF. CDR3 coding DNA: TGTGCCAGCAGTTGGACCGACACTAATCAGCCCCAGCATTTT.

This clonotype has more than one count but fewer than ten. The V and J genes are TRBV5-1 and TRBJ1-1, with D unresolved. CDR3 length: 14 residues. CDR1 is SGHRS, CDR2 YFSETQ, per germline. Trimming pared 2 bases from V and 5 bases from J, leaving 13 bases between. CDR3 bases: TGCGCCAGCAGCTTCGATGGTATACAGACTGAAGCTTTCTTT. Its translation is CASSFDGIQTEAFF.

CDR3 residues: CATKSIGSDTQYF. The CDR3 DNA sequence: TGTGCCACCAAGTCGATAGGCTCGGATACGCAGTATTTT. The chain employs TRBV12-3 or TRBV12-4 and TRBJ2-3, with D hard to call. This CDR3 contains 13 residues. V was shortened by 10 bases and J by 6 bases, with 17 bases between the two germline ends.

This clonotype was seen a handful of times. J is TRBJ2-3 and V is TRBV9; D gene ambiguous. Germline CDR1 and CDR2: SGDLS and YYNGEE. Trimming took off 3 bases at V and 2 bases at J, with 7 bases between the two ends. The CDR3 length is 13 residues. The CDR3 bases are TGTGCCAGCAGCGCCAGAGTCACAGATACGCAGTATTTT. Encoded protein: CASSARVTDTQYF.

This chain connects TRBV20-1 to TRBJ1-4; D is ambiguous. There are 15 residues in the CDR3. Germline values: CDR1 DFQATT, CDR2 SNEGSKA (reference sequence). Trimming stripped 0 bases from V and 14 bases from J, with 22 bases between. The chain's CDR3 is CSARDLEGLNEGLFF. CDR3 sequence (DNA): TGCAGTGCTAGAGATCTCGAGGGCCTCAACGAAGGGCTGTTTTTT.